This TCR beta chain was captured in a study of T cell responses to AZD1222 COVID-19 vaccine. At the level of the study: Second-dose schedules of about 4 or about 12 weeks were combined. Study-wide results and caveats: Two doses of AZD1222 preceded a rise in Spike-specific TCR breadth and depth.

Repertoires were generated with immunoSEQ multiplex PCR, while TCRdb's copy carries only in-frame clones and drops some. Of some 160,000 clones listed, 88% are singletons. This clone occurred a few times. Its specificity is not known. The source is an adult in good health. Sequences were derived from peripheral blood, sampled on day 0 of AZD1222 vaccination.

The chain's CDR3 is CASSLSLGRPQHF. The CDR3, as DNA: TGTGCCAGCAGTTTAAGCCTAGGGCGGCCCCAGCATTTT. The rearrangement joins TRBV28 to TRBJ1-5; D call uncertain. Trimming left V 2 bases short and J 9 bases short, with 11 bases between. Germline CDR1 MDHEN, CDR2 SYDVKM. The CDR3 spans 13 residues.